One sample yielded the 25 T cell receptor beta chains listed below, sequenced in a study of T cells in Graves' hyperthyroidism and ophthalmopathy. TCR beta CDR3 sequences were amplified from RNA transcripts. Using the HTBI primer set, a first-round RT-PCR was run on the TCR CDR3. MiXCR was run by TCRdb on the multiplex PCR reads, yielding one entry per CDR3 protein. The table shows 350,000 or so distinct CDR3 sequences, with about a sixth occurring only once. The sequencing input was blood. The source is a woman aged 30 to 39 with Graves' hyperthyroidism that later progressed to Graves' ophthalmopathy.

This clonotype was observed many times. The chain employs TRBV20-1 and TRBJ2-3; D may be TRBD1 (6 bases). CDR1 and CDR2 from the germline V gene are DFQATT and SNEGSKA (reference sequence). The CDR3 is 13 residues long. The V end lost 4 bases, the J end lost 6 bases, and 14 bases lay between the germline ends. The CDR3 here is CSATNYRVDTQYF. CDR3 sequence (DNA): TGCAGTGCTACCAATTACAGGGTGGATACGCAGTATTTT.

This clonotype was found many times. This chain joins TRBV11-2 and TRBJ2-7; 9 positions match TRBD2. This CDR3 is built from 15 residues. V shed 3 bases, J shed 2 bases, and the junction held 5 bases outside the gene matches. Looked up from germline, CDR1 is SGHAT and CDR2 is FQNNGV. CDR3 region: CASSLLSGRAYEQYF. The CDR3 bases are TGTGCCAGCAGCTTGCTTAGCGGGAGAGCCTACGAGCAGTACTTC.

This clonotype was found many times. The rearrangement joins TRBV7-9 to TRBJ1-3; D is possibly TRBD1 (5 bases). This CDR3 region has 13 residues. In germline, CDR1 is SEHNR, CDR2 FQNEAQ (reference sequence). Deletions cut 5 bases from V and 7 bases from J, with 12 bases between. CDR3 bases: TGTGCCAGCAGCCGGGACTATGTGAACACCATATATTTT. Encoded protein: CASSRDYVNTIYF. Full variable domain (remainder filled in from reference TRBV7-9 and TRBJ1-3): DTGVSQNPRHKITKRGQNVTFRCDPISEHNRLYWYRQTLGQGPEFLTYFQNEAQLEKSRLLSDRFSAERPKGSFSTLEIQRTEQGDSAMYLCASSRDYVNTIYFGEGSWLTVV.

This clonotype was observed many times. DNA for the CDR3: TGTGCCAGCAGCTTAGATAGAGGGGCTCAGGGGACCCAGTACTTC. It yields the protein CASSLDRGAQGTQYF. The chain carries TRBV11-3 and TRBJ2-5; D possibly matches TRBD1 or TRBD2 (5 bases each). From germline, CDR1 is SGHNT and CDR2 YENEEA. CDR3 length: 15 amino acids. The V end was cut by 0 bases, the J end by 7 bases, with 15 bases between.

Ten or more counts support this clonotype. The V gene is TRBV25-1, the J gene TRBJ2-1; TRBD1 or TRBD2 may be the D gene (6 bases each). The CDR3 runs to 14 residues. Germline V lookup: CDR1 MGHDK, CDR2 SYGVNS. V was pared by 5 bases and J by 4 bases, with 12 bases between. This CDR3 is CASSWEGGYNEQFF. The DNA of the CDR3 is TGTGCCAGCAGTTGGGAAGGGGGGTACAATGAGCAGTTCTTC.

This clonotype was seen repeatedly, ten times or more. The V gene is TRBV10-2, the J gene TRBJ2-1; TRBD2 agrees at 7 bases. This CDR3 has 13 residues. Per germline, CDR1 WSHSY and CDR2 SAAADI. Germline trimming cut 6 bases from V and 6 bases from J; bases unmatched to any gene: 5. The CDR3 loop is CASRGRGGNEQFF. The CDR3 nucleotides are TGCGCCAGCAGAGGGAGGGGAGGCAATGAGCAGTTCTTC.

This clonotype was seen repeatedly, ten times or more. The rearrangement links TRBV10-3 to TRBJ2-5, with D possibly called TRBD1 or TRBD2 (5 bases each). CDR1 is ENHRY, CDR2 SYGVKD, per germline. The germline V and J ends were trimmed by 4 bases and 5 bases, with 20 bases remaining between them. This CDR3 contains 16 residues. For the CDR3, the DNA is TGTGCCATCAGTGGCGCCGGGACCCTCCCAAGGGAGACCCAGTACTTC. Its translation is CAISGAGTLPRETQYF.

This clonotype has more than one count but fewer than ten. V and J are TRBV11-2 and TRBJ2-2; possible D gene TRBD1, 6 bases. V shed 4 bases and J shed 5 bases, with 11 bases lying between them. CDR1 and CDR2 from the germline V gene are SGHAT and FQNNGV. The CDR3 has 14 amino acids. CDR3 protein: CASSSQGLTGELFF. The CDR3 DNA follows: TGTGCCAGCAGCTCCCAGGGGCTAACCGGGGAGCTGTTTTTT.

This clonotype was seen more than once but under ten times. The J gene is TRBJ2-2, the V gene TRBV19; D perhaps matches TRBD1 (6 bases). The CDR3 totals 15 residues. Trimming removed 2 bases at V and 4 bases at J, with 11 bases between. Germline loops: CDR1 LNHDA, CDR2 SQIVND (reference sequence). In nucleotides, the CDR3 is TGTGCCAGTAGTATATTTTCAGGGGCCACCGGGGAGCTGTTTTTT. It specifies CASSIFSGATGELFF.

This clonotype has at least ten counts. The chain recombines TRBV4-2 with TRBJ1-2; possibly TRBD1 for D (6 bases). V lost 0 bases to trimming and J lost 4 bases, with 15 bases between them. Germline CDR1 LGHNA, CDR2 YNFKEQ. The CDR3 length is 16 residues. The CDR3 here is CASSQDWGQLTYGYTF. CDR3 nucleotide sequence: TGTGCCAGCAGCCAAGATTGGGGGCAGCTTACCTATGGCTACACCTTC.

This clonotype has at least ten counts. The rearrangement uses TRBV18 and TRBJ2-7, with 7 bases identical to TRBD1. V shed 5 bases and J 4 bases; nucleotides not matched to a gene: 11. From germline, CDR1 is KGHSH and CDR2 LQKENI. This CDR3 has 15 amino acids. CDR3: CASSATGVIEYEQYF. Here the CDR3 DNA reads TGTGCCAGCTCAGCTACAGGGGTTATAGAATACGAGCAGTACTTC.

This clonotype was counted at least ten times. The chain joins TRBV5-1 to TRBJ2-5; 8 nucleotides line up with TRBD1. Germline CDR1 is SGHRS and CDR2 is YFSETQ. The CDR3 has 18 amino acids. The J segment lost 2 bases and the V segment lost 5 bases, leaving 17 bases of the junction unmatched. CDR3 amino acids: CASSEAGGFPPGQETQYF. The CDR3 nucleotides read TGCGCCAGCAGTGAAGCAGGGGGCTTTCCTCCCGGACAAGAGACCCAGTACTTC.

This clonotype was recorded at least ten times. The genes are TRBV12-3 or TRBV12-4 and TRBJ2-5; D gene uncertain. The CDR3 is made up of 12 amino acids. Trimming pared 6 bases from V and 5 bases from J, leaving 10 bases between. Here the CDR3 DNA reads TGTGCCAGCAGCTGGAGACGGGAGACCCAGTACTTC. Its translation is CASSWRRETQYF.

This clonotype has at least ten counts. The chain joins TRBV20-1 to TRBJ2-3; 13 nucleotides line up with TRBD2. Trimming removed 4 bases from V and 2 bases from J; junction bases left unmatched: 12. From germline, CDR1 is DFQATT and CDR2 SNEGSKA (reference sequence). This CDR3 is 18 amino acids long. The chain's CDR3 is CSAKGTSGERLPTDTQYF. The CDR3 DNA follows: TGCAGTGCTAAAGGGACTAGCGGGGAGAGATTACCCACAGATACGCAGTATTTT.

This clonotype was observed many times. The rearrangement uses TRBV6-1 and TRBJ2-7; D remains unclear. V shed 3 bases and J shed 0 bases, with 9 bases lying between them. This CDR3 contains 14 residues. Germline V lookup: CDR1 MNHNS, CDR2 SASEGT. CDR3 in DNA: TGTGCCAGCAGTGATACTCCTTACTCCTACGAGCAGTACTTC. Translating it yields CASSDTPYSYEQYF.

This clonotype was detected many times. This sequence joins TRBV7-8 and TRBJ2-3, with 8 bases aligning to TRBD1. Germline CDR1 SGHVS, CDR2 FQNEAQ. The CDR3 length is 16 residues. The V gene end was trimmed by 5 bases and the J gene end by 6 bases; junction bases not matched to a gene: 13. This CDR3 reads CASSPWTGSPTDTQYF. DNA of the CDR3: TGTGCCAGCAGCCCCTGGACAGGGTCGCCTACTGATACGCAGTATTTT.

This clonotype has ten or more counts. The chain recombines TRBV5-1 with TRBJ2-1, with TRBD2 matching over 10 bases. This CDR3 spans 16 amino acids. Germline CDR1 SGHRS, CDR2 YFSETQ. V shed 1 base, J shed 6 bases, and the junction held 7 bases outside the gene matches. The CDR3 here is CASSLNGLAGVNEQFF. As DNA, the CDR3 is TGCGCCAGCAGCTTGAATGGGCTAGCGGGGGTCAATGAGCAGTTCTTC.

At least ten counts were recorded for this clonotype. The chain joins TRBV5-1 to TRBJ2-7, with 13 bases that match TRBD2. The germline CDR1 and CDR2 sequences are SGHRS and YFSETQ. With 4 bases clipped from V and 5 bases from J, the junction kept 24 bases outside the gene matches. There are 21 residues in the CDR3. The chain's CDR3 is CASSPDPILAGGPLMVDEQYF. CDR3 coding DNA: TGCGCCAGCAGCCCGGACCCCATACTAGCGGGGGGGCCCCTGATGGTCGACGAGCAGTACTTC.

This chain joins TRBV6-1 and TRBJ1-3; 9 bases line up with TRBD1. CDR3 size: 16 residues. V gave up 7 bases and J gave up 9 bases; unmatched junction bases: 16. Per the germline V gene, CDR1 is MNHNS and CDR2 is SASEGT. CDR3 region: CASTRLRGQGKGTIYF. The CDR3, as DNA: TGTGCCAGCACCCGCCTCCGCGGACAGGGGAAAGGCACCATATATTTT.

This clonotype has ten or more counts. The rearrangement links TRBV11-2 to TRBJ2-7; 13 positions match TRBD2. The CDR3 is 16 residues long. Germline loops: CDR1 SGHAT, CDR2 FQNNGV. V shed 4 bases, J shed 1 base, and the junction held 4 bases outside the gene matches. CDR3 bases: TGTGCCAGCAGCTGGACTAGCGGGAGCGATTCCTACGAGCAGTACTTC. Protein sequence: CASSWTSGSDSYEQYF.

This clonotype was seen a few times. The rearrangement joins TRBV29-1 to TRBJ2-2, with TRBD1 identical over 8 bases. V lost 8 bases and J lost 7; bases outside the gene matches: 6. Germline loops: CDR1 SQVTM, CDR2 ANQGSEA. The CDR3 spans 12 residues. The DNA of the CDR3 is TGCAGCTCCGACAGGGGCGGCGGGGAGCTGTTTTTT. Translation gives CSSDRGGGELFF.

The table lists this clonotype with many counts. The chain links TRBV10-3 to TRBJ1-2, with TRBD1 matching 7 bases. The CDR3 has 15 residues. Germline values: CDR1 ENHRY, CDR2 SYGVKD. The V segment lost 2 bases and the J segment 1 base; nucleotides outside the gene matches: 4. CDR3 in amino acids: CAISERTGGNYGYTF. The CDR3 DNA reads as TGTGCCATCAGTGAGAGGACAGGAGGTAACTATGGCTACACCTTC.

This clonotype occurred many times. This chain joins TRBV28 and TRBJ2-2; unclear D gene. This CDR3 spans 13 amino acids. Germline assignment: CDR1 MDHEN and CDR2 SYDVKM. Trimming pared 7 bases from V and 1 base from J, leaving 7 bases between. The DNA of the CDR3 is TGTGCCAGCATGCGTAGGAACACCGGGGAGCTGTTTTTT. Protein: CASMRRNTGELFF.

At least ten counts were recorded for this clonotype. The rearrangement links TRBV27 to TRBJ1-2; D is unclear. The germline V gene has CDR1 MNHEY and CDR2 SMNVEV (reference sequence). The V end lost 8 bases, the J end lost 8 bases, and 15 bases lay between the germline ends. The CDR3 totals 12 residues. This chain's CDR3 is CASRAESVGYTF. The CDR3 DNA reads as TGTGCCAGCCGGGCAGAGAGTGTGGGCTACACCTTC.

This clonotype was seen repeatedly, ten times or more. J is TRBJ2-2 and V is TRBV19; the D gene is possibly TRBD2 (5 bases). CDR1 and CDR2 from the germline V gene are LNHDA and SQIVND (reference sequence). The CDR3 has 14 amino acids. V was shortened by 4 bases and J by 4 bases, with 10 bases between the two germline ends. The CDR3 DNA sequence: TGTGCCAGTAGTAACCCGGGATTCACCGGGGAGCTGTTTTTT. Amino acid sequence: CASSNPGFTGELFF.